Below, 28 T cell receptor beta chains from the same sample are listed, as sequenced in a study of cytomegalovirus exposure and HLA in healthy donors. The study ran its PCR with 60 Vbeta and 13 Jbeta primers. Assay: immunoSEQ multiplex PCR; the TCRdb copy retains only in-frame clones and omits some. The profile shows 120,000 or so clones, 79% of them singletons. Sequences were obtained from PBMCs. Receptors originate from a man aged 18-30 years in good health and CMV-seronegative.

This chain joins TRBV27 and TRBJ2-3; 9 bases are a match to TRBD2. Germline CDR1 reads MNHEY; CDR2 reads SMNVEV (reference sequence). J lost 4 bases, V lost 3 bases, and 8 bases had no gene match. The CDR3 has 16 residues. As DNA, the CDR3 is TGTGCCAGCAGTTTGGTGGGACTAGCCTCCTCAGATACGCAGTATTTT. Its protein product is CASSLVGLASSDTQYF.

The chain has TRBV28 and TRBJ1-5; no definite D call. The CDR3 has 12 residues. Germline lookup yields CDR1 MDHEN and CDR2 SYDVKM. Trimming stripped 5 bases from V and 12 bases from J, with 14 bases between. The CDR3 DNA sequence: TGTGCCAGCAGTGACTCCGGCCGATACCAGCATTTT. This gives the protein CASSDSGRYQHF. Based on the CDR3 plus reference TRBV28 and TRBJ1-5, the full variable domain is DVKVTQSSRYLVKRTGEKVFLECVQDMDHENMFWYRQDPGLGLRLIYFSYDVKMKEKGDIPEGYSVSREKKERFSLILESASTNQTSMYLCASSDSGRYQHFGDGTRLSIL.

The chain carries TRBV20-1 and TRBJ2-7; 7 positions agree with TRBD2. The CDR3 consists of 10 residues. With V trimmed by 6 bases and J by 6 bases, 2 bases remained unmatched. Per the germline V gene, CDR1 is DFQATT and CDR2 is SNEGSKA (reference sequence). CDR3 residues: CSAWEGEQYF. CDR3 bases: TGCAGTGCGTGGGAGGGCGAGCAGTACTTC.

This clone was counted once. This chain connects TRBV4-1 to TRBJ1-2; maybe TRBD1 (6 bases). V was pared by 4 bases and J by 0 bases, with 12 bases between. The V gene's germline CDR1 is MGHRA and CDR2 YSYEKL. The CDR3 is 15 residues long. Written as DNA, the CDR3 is TGCGCCAGCAGCCCGGGACAAGGCCCTAACTATGGCTACACCTTC. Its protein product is CASSPGQGPNYGYTF.

DNA of the CDR3: TGTGCCAGCAGCTTAGGCGGGATCAACTATGGCTACACCTTC. Translated, it gives CASSLGGINYGYTF. V gene TRBV11-2 combines with J gene TRBJ1-2; D uncertain. Between the trimmed V and J ends, which lost 1 base and 2 bases, there was a span of 8 bases. The CDR3 is 14 amino acids. Germline CDR1 reads SGHAT; CDR2 reads FQNNGV.

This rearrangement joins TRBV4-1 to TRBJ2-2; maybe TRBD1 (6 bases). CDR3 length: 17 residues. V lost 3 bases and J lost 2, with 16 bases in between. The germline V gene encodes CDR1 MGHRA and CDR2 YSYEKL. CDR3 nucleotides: TGCGCCAGCAGCCAGTATCCGACCGGGACAAACACCGGGGAGCTGTTTTTT. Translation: CASSQYPTGTNTGELFF.

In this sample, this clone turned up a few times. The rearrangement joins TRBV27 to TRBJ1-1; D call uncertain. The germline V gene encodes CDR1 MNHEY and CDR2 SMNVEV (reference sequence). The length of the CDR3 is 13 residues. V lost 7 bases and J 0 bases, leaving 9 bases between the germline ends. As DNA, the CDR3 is TGTGCCAGCAAAACAGCTGTGAACACTGAAGCTTTCTTT. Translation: CASKTAVNTEAFF.

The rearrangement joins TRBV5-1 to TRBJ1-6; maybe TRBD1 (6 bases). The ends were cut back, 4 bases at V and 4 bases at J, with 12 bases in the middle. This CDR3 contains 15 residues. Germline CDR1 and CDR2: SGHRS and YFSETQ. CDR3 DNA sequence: TGCGCCAGCAGCGTGGGACAAAATTATAATTCACCCCTCCACTTT. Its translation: CASSVGQNYNSPLHF.

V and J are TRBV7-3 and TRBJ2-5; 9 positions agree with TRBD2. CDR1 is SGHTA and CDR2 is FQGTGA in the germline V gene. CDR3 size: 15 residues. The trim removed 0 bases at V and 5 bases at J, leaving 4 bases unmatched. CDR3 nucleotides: TGTGCCAGCAGCTTAACTAGCGGGAGTTCGGAGACCCAGTACTTC. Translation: CASSLTSGSSETQYF.

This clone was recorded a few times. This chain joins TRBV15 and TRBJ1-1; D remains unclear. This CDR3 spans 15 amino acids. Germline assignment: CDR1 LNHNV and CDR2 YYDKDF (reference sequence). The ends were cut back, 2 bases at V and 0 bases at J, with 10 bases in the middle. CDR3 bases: TGTGCCACCAGCAGACGAGGTATGATGAACACTGAAGCTTTCTTT. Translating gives CATSRRGMMNTEAFF.

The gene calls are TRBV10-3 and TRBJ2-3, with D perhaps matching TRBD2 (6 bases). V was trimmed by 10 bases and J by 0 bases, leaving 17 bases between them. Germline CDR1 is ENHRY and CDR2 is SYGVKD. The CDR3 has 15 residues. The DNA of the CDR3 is TGTGCCACCGGGACTCAGAGGGCTAGCACAGATACGCAGTATTTT. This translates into CATGTQRASTDTQYF.

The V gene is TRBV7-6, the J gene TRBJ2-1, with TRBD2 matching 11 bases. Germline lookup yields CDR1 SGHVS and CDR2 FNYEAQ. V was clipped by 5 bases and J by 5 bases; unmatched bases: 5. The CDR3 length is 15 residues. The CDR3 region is CASSLTSGSHNEQFF. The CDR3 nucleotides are TGTGCCAGCAGCCTCACTAGCGGGAGTCACAATGAGCAGTTCTTC.

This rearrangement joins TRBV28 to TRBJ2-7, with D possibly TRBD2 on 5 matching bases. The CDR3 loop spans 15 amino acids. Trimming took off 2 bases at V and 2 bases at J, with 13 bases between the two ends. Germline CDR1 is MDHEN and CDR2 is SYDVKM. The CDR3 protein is CASSLTSGFAYEQYF. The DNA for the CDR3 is TGTGCCAGCAGTTTAACTTCGGGATTTGCCTACGAGCAGTACTTC.

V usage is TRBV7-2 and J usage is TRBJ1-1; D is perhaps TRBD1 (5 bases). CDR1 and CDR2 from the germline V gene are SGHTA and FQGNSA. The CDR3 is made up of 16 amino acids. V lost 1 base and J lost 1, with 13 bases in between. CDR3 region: CASSLDSRQPNTEAFF. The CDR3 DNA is TGTGCCAGCAGCTTAGATTCTAGACAGCCGAACACTGAAGCTTTCTTT.

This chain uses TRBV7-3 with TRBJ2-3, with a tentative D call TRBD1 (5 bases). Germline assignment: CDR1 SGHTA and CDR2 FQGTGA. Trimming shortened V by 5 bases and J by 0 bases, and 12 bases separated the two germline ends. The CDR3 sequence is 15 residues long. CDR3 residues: CASSPQGSSTDTQYF. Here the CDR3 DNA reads TGTGCCAGCAGCCCCCAGGGAAGTAGCACAGATACGCAGTATTTT.

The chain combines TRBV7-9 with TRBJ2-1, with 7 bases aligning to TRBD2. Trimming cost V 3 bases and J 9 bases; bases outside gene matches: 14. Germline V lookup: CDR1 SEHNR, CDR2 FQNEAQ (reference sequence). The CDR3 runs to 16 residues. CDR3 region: CASSFGGGRASGEQFF. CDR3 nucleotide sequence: TGTGCCAGCAGCTTCGGTGGGGGGAGGGCCTCAGGTGAGCAGTTCTTC.

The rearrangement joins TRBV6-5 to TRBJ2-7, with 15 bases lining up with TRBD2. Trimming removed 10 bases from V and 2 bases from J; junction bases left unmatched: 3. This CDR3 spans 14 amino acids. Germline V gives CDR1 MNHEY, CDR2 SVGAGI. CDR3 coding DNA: TGTGCCATCGGACTAGCGGGAGGGCCCTACGAGCAGTACTTC. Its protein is CAIGLAGGPYEQYF.

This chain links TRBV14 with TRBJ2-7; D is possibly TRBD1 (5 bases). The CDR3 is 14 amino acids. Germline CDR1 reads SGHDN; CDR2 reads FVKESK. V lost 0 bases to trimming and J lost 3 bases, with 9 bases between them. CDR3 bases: TGTGCCAGCAGCCAAGATAGCAGGGTCTACGAGCAGTACTTC. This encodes CASSQDSRVYEQYF.

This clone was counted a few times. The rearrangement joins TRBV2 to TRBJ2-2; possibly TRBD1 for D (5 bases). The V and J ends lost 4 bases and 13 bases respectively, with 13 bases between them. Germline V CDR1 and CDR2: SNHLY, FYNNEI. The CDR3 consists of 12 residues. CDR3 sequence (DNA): TGTGCCAGCAGTGTACTGGGGCTGGGGCTGTTTTTT. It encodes CASSVLGLGLFF.

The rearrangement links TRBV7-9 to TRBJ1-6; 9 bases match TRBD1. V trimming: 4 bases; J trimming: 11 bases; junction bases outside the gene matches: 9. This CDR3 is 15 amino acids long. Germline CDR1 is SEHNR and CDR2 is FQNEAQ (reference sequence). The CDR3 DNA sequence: TGTGCCAGCAGCTACTACACAGGGGGCGCGACACCCCTCCACTTT. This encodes CASSYYTGGATPLHF.

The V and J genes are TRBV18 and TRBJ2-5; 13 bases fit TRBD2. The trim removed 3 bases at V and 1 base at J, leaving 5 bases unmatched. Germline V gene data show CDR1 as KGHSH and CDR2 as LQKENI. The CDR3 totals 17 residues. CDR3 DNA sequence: TGTGCCAGCTCACCCCGGACTAGCGGGAGTGGCCAAGAGACCCAGTACTTC. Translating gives CASSPRTSGSGQETQYF.

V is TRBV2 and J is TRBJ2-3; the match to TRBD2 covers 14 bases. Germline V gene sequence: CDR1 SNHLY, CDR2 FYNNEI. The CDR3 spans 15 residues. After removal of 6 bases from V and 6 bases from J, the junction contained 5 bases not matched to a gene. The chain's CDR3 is CASRGTSGGPDTQYF. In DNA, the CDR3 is TGTGCCAGCAGAGGGACTAGCGGGGGACCGGATACGCAGTATTTT. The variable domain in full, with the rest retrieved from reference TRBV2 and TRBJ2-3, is EPEVTQTPSHQVTQMGQEVILRCVPISNHLYFYWYRQILGQKVEFLVSFYNNEISEKSEIFDDQFSVERPDGSNFTLKIRSTKLEDSAMYFCASRGTSGGPDTQYFGPGTRLTVL.

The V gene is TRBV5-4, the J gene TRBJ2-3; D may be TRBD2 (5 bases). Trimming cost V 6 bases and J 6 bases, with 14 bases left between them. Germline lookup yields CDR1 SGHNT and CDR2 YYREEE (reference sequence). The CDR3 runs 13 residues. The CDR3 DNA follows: TGTGCCAGCAACCTTGGAGGAACGGATACGCAGTATTTT. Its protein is CASNLGGTDTQYF.

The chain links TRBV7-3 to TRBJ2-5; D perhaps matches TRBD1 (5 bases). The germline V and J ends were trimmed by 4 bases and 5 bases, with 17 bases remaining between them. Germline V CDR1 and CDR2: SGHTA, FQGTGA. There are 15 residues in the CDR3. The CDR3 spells CASSSPDTDQETQYF. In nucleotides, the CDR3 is TGTGCCAGCAGCTCCCCGGACACGGATCAGGAGACCCAGTACTTC.

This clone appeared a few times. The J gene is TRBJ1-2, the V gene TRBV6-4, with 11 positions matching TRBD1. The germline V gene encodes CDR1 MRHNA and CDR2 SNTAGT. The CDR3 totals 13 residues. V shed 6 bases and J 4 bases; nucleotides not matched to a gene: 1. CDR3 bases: TGTGCCAGCAGGGGGACAGGGGGCTATGGCTACACCTTC. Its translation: CASRGTGGYGYTF.

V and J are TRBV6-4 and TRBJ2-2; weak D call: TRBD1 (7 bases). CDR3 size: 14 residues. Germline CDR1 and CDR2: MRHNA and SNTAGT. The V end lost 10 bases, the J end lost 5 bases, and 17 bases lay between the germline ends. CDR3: CATRTTGRTGELFF. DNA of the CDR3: TGTGCCACCAGAACGACAGGGAGGACCGGGGAGCTGTTTTTT.

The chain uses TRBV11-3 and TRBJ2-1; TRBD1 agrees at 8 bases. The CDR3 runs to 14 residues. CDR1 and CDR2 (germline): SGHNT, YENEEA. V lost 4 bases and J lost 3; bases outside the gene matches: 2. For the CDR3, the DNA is TGTGCCAGCAGCTATACAGGGGGCTACAATGAGCAGTTCTTC. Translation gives CASSYTGGYNEQFF.

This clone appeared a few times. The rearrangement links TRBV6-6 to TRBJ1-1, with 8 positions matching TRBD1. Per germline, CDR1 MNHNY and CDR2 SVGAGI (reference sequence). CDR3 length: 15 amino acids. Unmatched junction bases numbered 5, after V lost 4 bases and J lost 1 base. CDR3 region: CASSSPGQENTEAFF. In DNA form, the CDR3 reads TGTGCCAGCAGTTCGCCGGGACAGGAGAACACTGAAGCTTTCTTT.